Listed below are T cell receptor beta chains from one sample, sequenced in a study of blood T cells in healthy people across ages. TCRdb used MiXCR to reprocess the 5' RACE reads, holding one entry per CDR3 protein. The data show 1,500,000 or so distinct CDR3 sequences, around 59% seen once. Material: blood. The receptors here all came from a man aged 18 to 29 in good health. CDR3s include the opening cysteine and the closing phenylalanine or tryptophan. Each record gives: clone size, V gene, D gene, J gene, CDR3 protein, CDR3 DNA. A D gene is named only where the DNA matches it firmly. Size values are once, few and many counts, or a class for expanded clones, and some rows have none.

NA	TRBV7-9	NA	TRBJ2-1	CASSAMRDINNEQFF	TGTGCCAGCAGCGCCATGCGGGACATTAACAATGAGCAGTTCTTC
NA	TRBV7-2	TRBD2	TRBJ2-3	CASSSRGAGVTDTQYF	TGTGCCAGCAGCTCCCGAGGAGCGGGAGTAACAGATACGCAGTATTTT
NA	TRBV5-1	NA	TRBJ1-1	CASSLVPTEAFF	TGCGCCAGCAGCTTGGTTCCGACTGAAGCTTTCTTT
NA	TRBV27	NA	TRBJ2-7	CASTQTSQRTYYNEQYF	TGTGCCAGCACCCAAACGAGTCAACGGACTTACTACAATGAGCAGTACTTC
once	TRBV18	TRBD1	TRBJ1-6	CASLDIQGGSPLHF	TGTGCCAGCTTGGACATTCAGGGGGGTTCACCCCTCCACTTT
NA	TRBV4-2	TRBD1	TRBJ1-1	CASSQGDSPNTEAFF	TGTGCCAGCAGCCAAGGGGACAGCCCGAACACTGAAGCTTTCTTT
NA	TRBV5-1	NA	TRBJ1-1	CASSLDPRNLNTEAFF	TGCGCCAGCAGCTTAGACCCCAGGAACCTGAACACTGAAGCTTTCTTT
once	TRBV6-2/TRBV6-3	NA	TRBJ2-3	CASSSITSTDTQYF	TGTGCCAGCAGTTCAATAACTAGCACAGATACGCAGTATTTT
NA	TRBV6-2/TRBV6-3	NA	TRBJ1-2	CASSSPQGQFYGYTF	TGTGCCAGCAGTTCCCCACAGGGCCAATTCTATGGCTACACCTTC
NA	TRBV2	NA	TRBJ2-1	CASIVTINYNEQFF	TGTGCCAGCATTGTGACCATCAACTACAATGAGCAGTTCTTC
NA	TRBV12-3/TRBV12-4	TRBD2	TRBJ2-1	CANSGPGGEQFF	TGTGCCAACTCCGGGCCGGGGGGTGAGCAGTTCTTC
NA	TRBV6-5	NA	TRBJ2-1	CASSYGGVGYNEQFF	TGTGCCAGCAGTTATGGGGGTGTTGGGTACAATGAGCAGTTCTTC
NA	TRBV11-1	TRBD2	TRBJ2-1	CASSPGLAGVLILNEQFF	TGTGCCAGCAGCCCGGGACTAGCGGGAGTCCTAATACTCAATGAGCAGTTCTTC
NA	TRBV5-6	NA	TRBJ2-7	CASIDLGGASDEQYF	TGTGCCAGCATCGATCTGGGGGGAGCGTCCGACGAGCAGTACTTC
NA	TRBV29-1	NA	TRBJ2-3	CSVEGQPRTDTQYF	TGCAGCGTTGAAGGTCAGCCCCGCACAGATACGCAGTATTTT
few	TRBV6-7	TRBD2	TRBJ2-1	CASSYLSGSWHNEQFF	TGTGCCAGCAGTTACCTCAGCGGGAGTTGGCACAATGAGCAGTTCTTC
few	TRBV7-2	TRBD2	TRBJ2-7	CASSLLSGGGSYEQYF	TGTGCCAGCAGCTTACTTAGCGGGGGGGGGTCCTACGAGCAGTACTTC
NA	TRBV6-6	NA	TRBJ1-4	CASSKAPGSEKLFF	TGTGCCAGCAGTAAGGCCCCAGGGAGTGAAAAACTGTTTTTT
once	TRBV14	NA	TRBJ2-5	CASSHFARVGQETQYF	TGTGCCAGCAGCCATTTTGCCCGGGTTGGCCAAGAGACCCAGTACTTC
NA	TRBV2	NA	TRBJ2-5	CATLRRGEETQYF	TGTGCCACCTTGAGACGAGGGGAGGAGACCCAGTACTTC
few	TRBV27	NA	TRBJ1-5	CASRPLNSNQPQHF	TGTGCCAGCAGACCACTAAATAGCAATCAGCCCCAGCATTTT
NA	TRBV20-1	TRBD2	TRBJ2-1	CSARRSLREGRYGQFF	TGCAGTGCTAGACGGAGCTTGCGGGAGGGGAGATACGGGCAGTTCTTC
once	TRBV2	TRBD2	TRBJ2-7	CASSDRTSAYEQYF	TGTGCCAGCAGTGATAGGACTAGCGCCTACGAGCAGTACTTC
NA	TRBV4-1	TRBD2	TRBJ2-1	CASSQEPGLASDEQFF	TGCGCCAGCAGCCAAGAACCGGGACTAGCATCGGATGAGCAGTTCTTC
once	TRBV20-1	NA	TRBJ1-4	CSARDHPRIEKLFF	TGCAGTGCTAGAGATCACCCACGGATCGAAAAACTGTTTTTT
NA	TRBV7-2	TRBD1	TRBJ2-7	CASSLDRASYNEQYF	TGTGCCAGCAGCTTGGACAGGGCGTCCTACAATGAGCAGTACTTC
NA	TRBV6-5	NA	TRBJ2-7	CASSDRDPISYEQYF	TGTGCCAGCAGTGACCGGGACCCAATATCTTACGAGCAGTACTTC
few	TRBV4-2	NA	TRBJ1-5	CASSQDGGGNQPQHF	TGTGCCAGCAGCCAAGATGGAGGGGGCAATCAGCCCCAGCATTTT
NA	TRBV5-1	NA	TRBJ2-1	CASSWGGTPEQFF	TGCGCCAGCAGCTGGGGAGGGACACCTGAGCAGTTCTTC
many	TRBV6-1	TRBD2	TRBJ2-7	CASSETSGGAYEQYF	TGTGCCAGCAGTGAAACTAGCGGGGGGGCCTACGAGCAGTACTTC
NA	TRBV28	NA	TRBJ1-1	CASRGQGGWNEAFF	TGTGCCAGCAGGGGCCAGGGTGGCTGGAATGAAGCTTTCTTT
NA	TRBV4-1	TRBD1	TRBJ2-7	CASSQDATGFYEQYF	TGCGCCAGCAGCCAAGACGCGACAGGGTTTTACGAGCAGTACTTC
NA	TRBV12-3/TRBV12-4	TRBD2	TRBJ2-5	CASTGGLAGEETQYF	TGTGCCAGCACCGGGGGACTAGCGGGAGAAGAGACCCAGTACTTC
few	TRBV25-1	NA	TRBJ2-6	CASSETGRSSGANVLTF	TGTGCCAGCAGTGAGACAGGGAGGAGCTCTGGGGCCAACGTCCTGACTTTC
few	TRBV4-2	NA	TRBJ2-1	CASSQGRGVEGEQFF	TGTGCCAGCAGCCAAGGGAGGGGGGTTGAGGGTGAGCAGTTCTTC
once	TRBV18	NA	TRBJ2-7	CASSPLAQSYEQYF	TGTGCCAGCTCCCCTCTCGCTCAGTCCTACGAGCAGTACTTC
NA	TRBV2	NA	TRBJ2-5	CASSGGLLQETQYF	TGTGCCAGCAGTGGGGGGCTACTTCAAGAGACCCAGTACTTC
few	TRBV20-1	TRBD1	TRBJ2-6	CSAFPGGSGANVLTF	TGCAGTGCTTTTCCAGGGGGCTCGGGGGCCAACGTCCTGACTTTC
few	TRBV29-1	NA	TRBJ2-7	CSVEEAEVHEQYF	TGCAGCGTTGAAGAGGCGGAGGTCCACGAGCAGTACTTC
NA	TRBV7-9	NA	TRBJ1-4	CASSRTDTNEKLFF	TGTGCCAGCAGCCGGACAGACACTAATGAAAAACTGTTTTTT
NA	TRBV28	TRBD1	TRBJ1-5	CASRTGGSGQPQHF	TGTGCCAGCAGGACAGGGGGTAGCGGCCAGCCCCAGCATTTT
NA	TRBV4-1	NA	TRBJ2-5	CASSLAMLAQETQYF	TGTGCCAGCAGCTTAGCGATGCTCGCCCAGGAGACCCAGTACTTC
NA	TRBV20-1	NA	TRBJ2-2	CSAWDFTTGELFF	TGCAGTGCATGGGACTTCACCACCGGGGAGCTGTTTTTT
NA	TRBV27	NA	TRBJ1-6	CASSLRPVSYNSPLHF	TGTGCCAGCAGTCTCCGACCCGTCTCCTATAATTCACCCCTCCACTTT
NA	TRBV3-1	NA	TRBJ2-4	CASSHVPRPHEQYF	TGTGCCAGCAGCCACGTTCCTCGGCCTCATGAGCAGTACTTC